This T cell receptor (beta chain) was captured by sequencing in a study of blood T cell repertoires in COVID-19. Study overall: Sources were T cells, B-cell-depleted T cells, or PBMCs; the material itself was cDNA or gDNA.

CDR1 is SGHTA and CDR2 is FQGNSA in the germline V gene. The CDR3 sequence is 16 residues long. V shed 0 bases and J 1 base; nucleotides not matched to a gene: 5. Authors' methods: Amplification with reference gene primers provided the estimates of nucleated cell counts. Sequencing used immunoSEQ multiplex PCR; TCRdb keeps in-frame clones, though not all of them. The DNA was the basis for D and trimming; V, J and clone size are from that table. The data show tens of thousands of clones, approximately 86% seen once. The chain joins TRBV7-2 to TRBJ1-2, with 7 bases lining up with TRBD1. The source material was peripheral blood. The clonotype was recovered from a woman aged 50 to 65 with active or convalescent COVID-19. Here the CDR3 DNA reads TGTGCCAGCAGCTTAGCCAGGGGGAAGTTTAACTATGGCTACACCTTC. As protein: CASSLARGKFNYGYTF.